This T cell receptor beta chain was recovered during a study of spatial heterogeneity in lung cancer. Study in general: Detection of beta-chain sequences consistently exceeded that of alpha-chain sequences. More than eight raw reads, on average, carried each unique TCR and UMI combination. Study-wide findings and caveats: Within tumors, counts of expanded alpha and beta TCRs tracked tumor mutation counts.

TCRdb reanalysed the 5' RACE reads using MiXCR and keeps one entry per CDR3 protein. This table holds 5,000 or so distinct CDR3 sequences, just under 30% found once. The sample's time point: sample taken at primary tumor resection. Ten or more counts support this clonotype. Its specificity is not known. CDR1 is ENHRY, CDR2 SYGVKD, per germline. The CDR3 runs to 13 residues. V trimming: 2 bases; J trimming: 7 bases; junction bases outside the gene matches: 5. Sequencing was performed on lung tumor tissue, taken at surgery. This chain links TRBV10-3 with TRBJ2-7, with 7 bases lining up with TRBD2. The TCR was taken from a female donor with early-stage non-small cell lung cancer. This CDR3 reads CAISEGLEAEQYF. The CDR3 region has the DNA TGTGCCATCAGTGAGGGACTAGAGGCGGAGCAGTACTTC.